This record covers a single T cell receptor (beta chain). This clone was seen a handful of times. Its cognate antigen has yet to be identified. No clone much larger than this one lies a single base away; base qualities are absent. The data were obtained in a study of OX40 agonist ivuxolimab in advanced cancers. With regard to the full study: The costimulatory receptor OX40 (CD134) was targeted by ivuxolimab, a fully human IgG2 agonistic monoclonal antibody. Of the approximately 53 patients in dose escalation, some 20 had hepatocellular carcinoma, some 15 had melanoma, 9 had renal cell carcinoma and 9 had head and neck cancer. Partial responses occurred in three dose-escalation patients, of whom one had hepatocellular carcinoma and two had cutaneous melanoma. The monotherapy dose-escalation portion (N ≈ 50 patients) of the phase I ivuxolimab trial is reported in the paper. Patients were allowed to have had prior anti-PD-1, anti-PD-L1 or anti-CTLA-4 therapy, and 30% to 50% of the dose-escalation patients had previously received checkpoint inhibitors. A male proportion of roughly 80% and a mean age of 60 years, ranging from roughly 20 to 80, were recorded for the dose-escalation cohort. The purpose of peripheral TCRbeta sequencing was to test whether ivuxolimab changed TCR sequence diversity and led to clonal T-cell expansion. Intravenous ivuxolimab was administered to patients every 2 weeks at six dose levels: 0.01, 0.1, 0.3, 1.5, 3 and 10 mg/kg.

For sequencing of the TCRbeta CDR3 region, genomic DNA was extracted from the sorted cells. TCRbeta CDR3 regions were sequenced using the immunoSEQ Assay. Held by TCRdb, this immuneACCESS table contains in-frame sequences only and omits some clones. Under half of the omission traces to an unresolved V gene where checked; the cause of the rest is unknown. The sample data list 13,000 to 15,000 clones, and 70% to 85% of these were observed just once. The ten largest clones capture 25% to 35% of the sample. On the study overall, not on this receptor specifically: The antigen specificity of the clonally expanded peripheral T cells was not determined. In the 0.1-3.0 mg/kg groups, partial responders had among the lowest normalized peripheral clonal expansion, particularly in CD8+ T cells. Low levels of normalized T-cell clonal expansion were also shown by some nonresponding patients. At doses of 0.1 to 3.0 mg/kg, clonal expansion of both CD4+ and CD8+ T cells in blood was seen between baseline and week 6. After ivuxolimab, CD8+ T cells had more expanded clones than CD4+ T cells on average.

At the junction V is shortened by 8 bases and J by 3 bases, with 13 bases in between. The germline V gene (reference sequence) provides CDR1 MNHEY and CDR2 SMNVEV. Spanning cysteine to phenylalanine, the CDR3 consists of 13 amino acids. Only the CDR3 part of the read is kept: 39 bases, read in frame from the first base. The trial excluded patients who had a history of autoimmune disease or who were on systemic immunosuppression. In every dose cohort, peripheral blood was drawn for TCR sequencing at baseline, cycle 4 day 1, and cycle 7 day 1. Samples were obtained from an open-label, multicenter, first-in-human phase I dose-escalation trial of ivuxolimab. Adults with locally advanced or metastatic head and neck squamous cell, hepatocellular, melanoma or renal cell carcinoma were enrolled in the trial. Before TCR sequencing, CD4+ T cells and CD8+ T cells were sorted from peripheral blood as separate populations.

This TCR came from an adult with an advanced solid tumor such as melanoma, head and neck, liver or kidney cancer. The rearranged segments are TRBV27 and TRBJ1-1, with no D gene named confidently. The sequences come from CD4+ or CD8+ T cells sorted from blood, collected in a trial of the OX40 agonist ivuxolimab. In nucleotide form, the sequence is TGTGCCAGCGCCGTGGGAGGCTACACTGAAGCTTTCTTT. This is translated as CASAVGGYTEAFF.